The T cell receptor (beta chain) under discussion was sequenced for a study of T cells after yellow fever vaccination. The study made its TCR cDNA through 5'RACE template switching. That step introduced a universal primer site along with UMIs. TCRdb itself ran the 5' RACE reads through MiXCR, one entry per CDR3 protein. Altogether 9,500 to 15,000 distinct CDR3 sequences are present, about 5.8% being singletons, with the ten largest covering roughly 0.9%. Deletions cut 0 bases from V and 5 bases from J, with 13 bases between. This CDR3 is built from 16 residues. Germline V gene lookup returns CDR1 LNHNV and CDR2 YYDKDF (reference sequence). This clonotype was counted many times. Study outcomes and limitations: Almost none of the vaccine-responding clonotypes turned up in sorted memory subsets on day 0, the data showed.

Sequences were derived from PBMCs, either bulk or a sorted T-cell subset (CD4+, CD8+, memory, or dextramer-sorted; not recorded which), sampled on the day of the yellow fever booster vaccination. The receptor was derived from a man aged 25-40 years who received the YFV17D yellow fever vaccine. This chain connects TRBV15 to TRBJ1-4; TRBD1 might be the D (6 bases). The CDR3 is CATSREGRQANEKLFF. CDR3 sequence (DNA): TGTGCCACCAGCAGAGAGGGGAGACAGGCGAATGAAAAACTGTTTTTT.